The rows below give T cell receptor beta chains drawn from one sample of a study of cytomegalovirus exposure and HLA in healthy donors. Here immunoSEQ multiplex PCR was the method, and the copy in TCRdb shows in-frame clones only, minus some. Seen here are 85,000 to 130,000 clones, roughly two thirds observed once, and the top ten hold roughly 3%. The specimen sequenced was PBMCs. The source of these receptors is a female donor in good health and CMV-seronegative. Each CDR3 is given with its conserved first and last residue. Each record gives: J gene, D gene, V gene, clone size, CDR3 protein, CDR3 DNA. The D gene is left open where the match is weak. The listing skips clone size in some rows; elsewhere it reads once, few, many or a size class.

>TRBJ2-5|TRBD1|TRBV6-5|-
CASSPGQGAPRYF
TGTGCCAGCAGTCCGGGACAGGGGGCTCCAAGGTACTTC
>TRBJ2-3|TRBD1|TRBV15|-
CATSRTPGGAGIDTQYF
TGTGCCACCAGCAGAACCCCAGGGGGCGCGGGGATAGATACGCAGTATTTT
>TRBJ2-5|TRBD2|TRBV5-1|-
CASTQTSGDQETQYF
TGCGCCAGCACCCAGACTAGCGGGGACCAAGAGACCCAGTACTTC
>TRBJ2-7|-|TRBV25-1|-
CASSGQYEQYF
TGTGCCAGCAGTGGACAGTACGAGCAGTACTTC
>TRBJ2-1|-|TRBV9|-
CASSVSSLNEQFF
TGTGCCAGCAGCGTGAGTAGCCTGAATGAGCAGTTCTTC
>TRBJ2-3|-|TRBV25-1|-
CASSDPGSTDTQYF
TGTGCCAGCAGTGACCCCGGTAGCACAGATACGCAGTATTTT
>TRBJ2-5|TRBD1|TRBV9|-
CASSFRGQEQETQYF
TGTGCCAGCAGCTTCAGGGGGCAGGAGCAAGAGACCCAGTACTTC
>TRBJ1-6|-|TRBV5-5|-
CASSFRAGAFNNSPLHF
TGTGCCAGCAGCTTCCGAGCAGGGGCATTCAATAATTCACCCCTCCACTTT
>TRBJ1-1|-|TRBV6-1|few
CASRSRLSNTEAFF
TGTGCCAGCAGAAGTCGACTTTCTAACACTGAAGCTTTCTTT
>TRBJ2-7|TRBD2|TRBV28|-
CASSLRGEAGVVDEQYF
TGTGCCAGCAGTTTGCGAGGCGAGGCGGGAGTCGTTGACGAGCAGTACTTC
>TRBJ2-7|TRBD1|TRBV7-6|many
CASSPTTGAWNEQYF
TGTGCCAGCAGCCCGACGACAGGGGCATGGAACGAGCAGTACTTC
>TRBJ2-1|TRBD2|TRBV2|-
CASSEGRGNYNEQFF
TGTGCCAGCAGTGAGGGGCGGGGGAACTACAATGAGCAGTTCTTC
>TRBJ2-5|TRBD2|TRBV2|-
CASSSRSGIQETQYF
TGTGCCAGCAGCTCCCGTAGCGGGATCCAAGAGACCCAGTACTTC
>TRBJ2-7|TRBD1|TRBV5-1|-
CASGEDREVSEQYF
TGCGCCAGCGGAGAGGACAGGGAGGTCTCCGAGCAGTACTTC
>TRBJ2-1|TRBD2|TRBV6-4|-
CASGETSGSYNEQFF
TGTGCCAGCGGGGAGACTAGCGGCAGTTACAATGAGCAGTTCTTC
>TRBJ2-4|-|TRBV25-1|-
CASSETQGSKRSIQYF
TGTGCCAGCAGTGAAACACAGGGATCCAAACGGAGCATTCAGTACTTC
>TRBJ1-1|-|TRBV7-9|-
CASSLGLTTEAFF
TGTGCCAGCAGCTTGGGCCTAACTACTGAAGCTTTCTTT
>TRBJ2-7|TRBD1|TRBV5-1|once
CASSWDRGEYEQYF
TGCGCCAGCAGCTGGGACAGGGGGGAATACGAGCAGTACTTC
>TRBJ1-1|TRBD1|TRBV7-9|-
CASSLGQGLGAFF
TGTGCCAGCAGCCTCGGACAGGGGCTCGGGGCTTTCTTT
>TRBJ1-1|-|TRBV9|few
CASSALGGSTEAFF
TGTGCCAGCAGCGCTTTAGGGGGAAGCACTGAAGCTTTCTTT
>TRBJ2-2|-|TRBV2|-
CASSAGTGELFF
TGTGCCAGCAGTGCCGGCACCGGGGAGCTGTTTTTT
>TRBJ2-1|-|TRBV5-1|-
CASSLDGSSYNEQFF
TGCGCCAGCAGCTTGGACGGGAGCTCCTACAATGAGCAGTTCTTC
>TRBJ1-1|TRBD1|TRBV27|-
CASRRQGYTEAFF
TGTGCCAGCAGGAGACAGGGATACACTGAAGCTTTCTTT
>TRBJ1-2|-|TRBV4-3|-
CASSQDRRGNYGYTF
TGCGCCAGCAGCCAAGATCGTCGGGGGAACTATGGCTACACCTTC
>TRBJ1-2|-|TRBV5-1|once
CASRSPGENYGYTF
TGCGCCAGCAGATCTCCAGGGGAGAACTATGGCTACACCTTC
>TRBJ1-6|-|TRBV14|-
CASSLQGFGDSPLHF
TGTGCCAGCAGTCTCCAGGGATTCGGAGATTCACCCCTCCACTTT
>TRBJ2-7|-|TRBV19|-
CASSISGPAGYEQYF
TGTGCCAGTAGTATATCCGGGCCCGCGGGCTACGAGCAGTACTTC
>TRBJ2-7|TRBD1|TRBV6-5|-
CASSYSGRGPYEQYF
TGTGCCAGCAGTTACTCGGGCAGGGGGCCCTACGAGCAGTACTTC
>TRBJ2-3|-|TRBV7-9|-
CASSPEGLFSSTDTQYF
TGTGCCAGCAGCCCCGAGGGACTTTTCTCTAGCACAGATACGCAGTATTTT
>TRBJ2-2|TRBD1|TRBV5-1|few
CASSLGQGDTGELFF
TGCGCCAGCAGCTTGGGCCAGGGGGACACCGGGGAGCTGTTTTTT
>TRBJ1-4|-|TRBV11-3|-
CASSLGQIDNEKLFF
TGTGCCAGCAGCTTAGGACAGATTGATAATGAAAAACTGTTTTTT
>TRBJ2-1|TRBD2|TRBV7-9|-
CASSPTSGRSYNEQFF
TGTGCCAGCAGTCCTACTAGCGGGAGGTCCTACAATGAGCAGTTCTTC
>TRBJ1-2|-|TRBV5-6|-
CASSWQDINYGYTF
TGTGCCAGCAGCTGGCAGGACATAAACTATGGCTACACCTTC
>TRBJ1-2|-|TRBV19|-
CASSIGALNYGYTF
TGTGCCAGTAGTATAGGCGCCCTCAACTATGGCTACACCTTC
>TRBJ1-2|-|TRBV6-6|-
CASSYPGAVEGYTF
TGTGCCAGCAGTTACCCCGGAGCGGTGGAGGGCTACACCTTC
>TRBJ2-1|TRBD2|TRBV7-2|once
CASSSLAGGPYNEQFF
TGTGCCAGCAGCTCCTTAGCGGGAGGGCCCTACAATGAGCAGTTCTTC
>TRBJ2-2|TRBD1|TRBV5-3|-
CARSLRGTGGSPDDTGELFF
TGTGCCAGAAGCTTGAGGGGCACAGGGGGCAGCCCCGACGACACCGGGGAGCTGTTTTTT
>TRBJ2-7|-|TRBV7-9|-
CASSFEGDYYEQYF
TGTGCCAGCAGCTTCGAGGGGGACTACTACGAGCAGTACTTC
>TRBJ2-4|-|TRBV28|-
CASSPLSGKNIQYF
TGTGCCAGCAGCCCCCTCTCCGGGAAGAACATTCAGTACTTC
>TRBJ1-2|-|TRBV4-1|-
CASSQVTGGYTF
TGCGCCAGCAGCCAAGTCACGGGAGGCTACACCTTC
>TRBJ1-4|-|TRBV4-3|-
CASSQSQTEGNEKLFF
TGCGCCAGCAGCCAATCCCAGACAGAAGGCAATGAAAAACTGTTTTTT
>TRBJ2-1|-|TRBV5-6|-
CASSSRSASTEQFF
TGTGCCAGCAGCTCACGTTCCGCTAGCACTGAGCAGTTCTTC